The 16 T cell receptor beta chains below were found in one sample sequenced in a study of T cell responses to AZD1222 COVID-19 vaccine. The method was immunoSEQ multiplex PCR; TCRdb's version includes in-frame clones alone and lacks a portion of them. The sample records about 130,000 clones, around 94% being singletons. This specimen consisted of peripheral blood, obtained on day 0 of AZD1222 vaccination. All receptors come from an adult in good health.

This chain joins TRBV28 and TRBJ1-2, with D possibly matching TRBD1 (5 bases). The V end lost 8 bases, the J end lost 4 bases, and 14 bases lay between the germline ends. This CDR3 is built from 13 residues. Germline-derived CDR1 and CDR2 are MDHEN and SYDVKM. The CDR3 region is CASADSLSYGYTF. The CDR3 nucleotides are TGTGCCAGCGCCGACAGTCTTTCCTATGGCTACACCTTC.

The chain combines TRBV20-1 with TRBJ1-2; D gene uncertain. The V end was cut by 3 bases, the J end by 4 bases, with 15 bases between. Germline lookup yields CDR1 DFQATT and CDR2 SNEGSKA (reference sequence). The CDR3 is 14 amino acids. The CDR3 here is CSASFSGLIYGYTF. CDR3 DNA sequence: TGCAGTGCTAGTTTTTCCGGACTAATCTATGGCTACACCTTC.

V gene TRBV7-9 combines with J gene TRBJ2-7; TRBD2 matches 11 bases. V shed 1 base and J 5 bases; nucleotides not matched to a gene: 7. CDR1 is SEHNR, CDR2 FQNEAQ, per germline (reference sequence). The length of the CDR3 is 16 residues. CDR3 coding DNA: TGTGCCAGCAGCTTAGTTAGCGGGAGGGGTTCGAACGAGCAGTACTTC. Translation: CASSLVSGRGSNEQYF.

The chain is built from TRBV14 and TRBJ2-3; D is possibly TRBD2 (5 bases). Germline-derived CDR1 and CDR2 are SGHDN and FVKESK. This CDR3 has 11 residues. V was pared by 4 bases and J by 6 bases, with 5 bases between. The CDR3: CASSLADTQYF. For the CDR3, the DNA is TGTGCCAGCAGCCTAGCGGATACGCAGTATTTT.

The chain recombines TRBV30 with TRBJ2-5; D might be TRBD1 (5 bases). This CDR3 region has 12 residues. Per germline, CDR1 GTSNPN and CDR2 SVGIG (reference sequence). Trimming took 4 bases from V and 5 from J, leaving 11 bases between them. This CDR3 reads CAWTSQGETQYF. As DNA, the CDR3 is TGTGCCTGGACGAGTCAGGGCGAGACCCAGTACTTC.

The chain joins TRBV7-2 to TRBJ2-7, with D possibly being TRBD2 (5 bases). Germline values: CDR1 SGHTA, CDR2 FQGNSA. V was cut by 2 bases and J by 1 base, with 9 bases left in between. CDR3 size: 14 residues. CDR3: CASSLWWESYEQYF. In DNA, the CDR3 is TGTGCCAGCAGCTTATGGTGGGAGTCCTACGAGCAGTACTTC.

The table lists this clone with a count of one. The V call is TRBV4-1, the J call TRBJ1-5, with 7 positions matching TRBD1. Per the germline V gene, CDR1 is MGHRA and CDR2 is YSYEKL. J was trimmed by 1 base and V by 1 base; bases with no gene match: 1. This CDR3 spans 15 amino acids. CDR3 region: CASSQGQGSNQPQHF. Written as DNA, the CDR3 is TGCGCCAGCAGCCAAGGACAGGGAAGCAATCAGCCCCAGCATTTT.

This clone has just one count. The J gene is TRBJ1-4, the V gene TRBV7-6; D gene unclear. V lost 0 bases to trimming and J lost 11 bases, with 4 bases between them. This CDR3 region has 11 residues. The germline V gene has CDR1 SGHVS and CDR2 FNYEAQ. The CDR3 sequence is CASSLADKLFF. The CDR3 DNA sequence: TGTGCCAGCAGCTTAGCGGATAAACTGTTTTTT.

This chain connects TRBV6-5 to TRBJ1-2; tentatively, D is TRBD1 (5 bases). Deletions cut 2 bases from V and 5 bases from J, with 12 bases between. The germline gives CDR1 MNHEY, CDR2 SVGAGI. The CDR3 covers 14 residues. In nucleotides, the CDR3 is TGTGCCAGCAGTTACCGTACAGGAGCATATGGCTACACCTTC. Translating it yields CASSYRTGAYGYTF.

The count of this clone is one. V gene TRBV3-1 (or the pseudogene TRBV3-2) combines with J gene TRBJ1-2; no definite D call. Germline V CDR1 and CDR2: LGHDT, YNNKEL (reference sequence). The germline V and J ends were trimmed by 1 base and 0 bases, with 6 bases remaining between them. CDR3 size: 14 residues. CDR3 region: CASSQGRSNYGYTF. In nucleotides, the CDR3 is TGTGCCAGCAGCCAAGGACGCTCTAACTATGGCTACACCTTC.

The chain employs TRBV7-9 and TRBJ2-5; 7 bases line up with TRBD1. The trim removed 5 bases at V and 6 bases at J, leaving 9 bases unmatched. The CDR3 is 14 amino acids. Germline CDR1 reads SEHNR; CDR2 reads FQNEAQ (reference sequence). The CDR3 here is CASSHPDREQTQYF. In DNA, the CDR3 is TGTGCCAGCAGCCACCCTGACAGGGAACAGACCCAGTACTTC.

The J gene is TRBJ2-3, the V gene TRBV5-4; TRBD2 agrees at 10 bases. CDR1 and CDR2 from the germline V gene are SGHNT and YYREEE (reference sequence). V lost 0 bases and J lost 2; bases outside the gene matches: 6. The CDR3 totals 17 residues. CDR3 sequence (DNA): TGTGCCAGCAGCTTGGGCGGACTAGCGGCTAACACAGATACGCAGTATTTT. Amino acid sequence: CASSLGGLAANTDTQYF.

The chain is built from TRBV9 and TRBJ2-3; 13 bases map to TRBD2. The CDR3 loop spans 17 amino acids. The junction had 6 bases not matched to a gene; V was cut back by 2 bases and J by 3 bases. Germline V gene sequence: CDR1 SGDLS, CDR2 YYNGEE. CDR3 sequence reads: CASSVLLTSGRTDTQYF. The CDR3 DNA reads TGTGCCAGCAGCGTCCTGCTGACTAGCGGGAGGACAGATACGCAGTATTTT. The variable domain in full, completed from reference TRBV9 and TRBJ2-3, reads DSGVTQTPKHLITATGQRVTLRCSPRSGDLSVYWYQQSLDQGLQFLIQYYNGEERAKGNILERFSAQQFPDLHSELNLSSLELGDSALYFCASSVLLTSGRTDTQYFGPGTRLTVL.

The chain joins TRBV11-3 to TRBJ2-1, with 12 bases matching TRBD2. The CDR3 totals 15 residues. The junction had 0 bases not matched to a gene; V was cut back by 1 base and J by 5 bases. Germline V gene lookup returns CDR1 SGHNT and CDR2 YENEEA. The CDR3 DNA reads as TGTGCCAGCAGCTTAGGGACTAGCGGGAACAATGAGCAGTTCTTC. This encodes CASSLGTSGNNEQFF.

This chain links TRBV9 with TRBJ2-1; 8 bases agree with TRBD2. The CDR3 runs 15 residues. The junction had 1 base not matched to a gene; V was cut back by 0 bases and J by 2 bases. The germline CDR1 and CDR2 sequences are SGDLS and YYNGEE. The CDR3 protein is CASSVGGRTYNEQFF. The CDR3 DNA is TGTGCCAGCAGCGTAGGCGGGAGGACCTACAATGAGCAGTTCTTC. The complete variable domain, with remaining parts taken from reference TRBV9 and TRBJ2-1, reads DSGVTQTPKHLITATGQRVTLRCSPRSGDLSVYWYQQSLDQGLQFLIQYYNGEERAKGNILERFSAQQFPDLHSELNLSSLELGDSALYFCASSVGGRTYNEQFFGPGTRLTVL.

The chain uses TRBV3-1 (or the pseudogene TRBV3-2) and TRBJ1-2; TRBD1 agrees at 7 bases. Germline lookup yields CDR1 LGHDT and CDR2 YNNKEL (reference sequence). V lost 2 bases, J lost 6 bases, and 3 bases stayed unmatched. This CDR3 region has 13 residues. The CDR3 region is CASSQLTGDGYTF. The CDR3 DNA follows: TGTGCCAGCAGCCAACTCACAGGGGATGGCTACACCTTC.